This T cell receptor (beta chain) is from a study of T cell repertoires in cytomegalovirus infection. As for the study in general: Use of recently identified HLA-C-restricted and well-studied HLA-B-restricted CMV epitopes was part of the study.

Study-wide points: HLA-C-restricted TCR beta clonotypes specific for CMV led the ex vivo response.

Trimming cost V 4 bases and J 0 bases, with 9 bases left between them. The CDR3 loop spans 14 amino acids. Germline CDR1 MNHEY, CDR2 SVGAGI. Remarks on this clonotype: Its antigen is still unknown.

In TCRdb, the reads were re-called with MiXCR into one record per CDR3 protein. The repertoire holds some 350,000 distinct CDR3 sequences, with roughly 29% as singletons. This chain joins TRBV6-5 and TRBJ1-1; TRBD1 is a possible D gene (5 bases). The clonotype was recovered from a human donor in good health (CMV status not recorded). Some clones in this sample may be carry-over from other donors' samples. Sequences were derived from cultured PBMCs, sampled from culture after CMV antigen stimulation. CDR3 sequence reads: CASSWDRMNTEAFF. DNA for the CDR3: TGTGCCAGCAGTTGGGACCGCATGAACACTGAAGCTTTCTTT.